The 32 T cell receptor beta chains listed next were all sequenced from one sample in a study of cytomegalovirus exposure and HLA in healthy donors. Method: immunoSEQ multiplex PCR; TCRdb's copy keeps in-frame clones and lacks some. Among tens of thousands of clones listed, just under 85% were seen once. Sequences were obtained from PBMCs. All receptors come from a man aged 25 to 45 in good health and CMV-seronegative.

This sequence joins TRBV7-3 and TRBJ2-7; TRBD1 aligns across 10 bases. V was pared by 5 bases and J by 2 bases, with 6 bases of the junction left unmatched. The CDR3 loop spans 15 amino acids. Germline values: CDR1 SGHTA, CDR2 FQGTGA. The CDR3 spells CASSQGQGSAYEQYF. The CDR3 nucleotides read TGTGCCAGCAGCCAGGGACAGGGGTCAGCCTACGAGCAGTACTTC. The whole variable domain, filled in from reference TRBV7-3 and TRBJ2-7, reads GAGVSQTPSNKVTEKGKYVELRCDPISGHTALYWYRQSLGQGPEFLIYFQGTGAADDSGLPNDRFFAVRPEGSVSTLKIQRTERGDSAVYLCASSQGQGSAYEQYFGPGTRLTVT.

V and J are TRBV27 and TRBJ1-5; 7 bases are shared with TRBD1. This CDR3 has 15 residues. The V gene end was trimmed by 4 bases and the J gene end by 7 bases; junction bases not matched to a gene: 10. The V gene's germline CDR1 is MNHEY and CDR2 SMNVEV (reference sequence). CDR3 nucleotide sequence: TGTGCCAGCAGTTCCCTGGACAGGCTCGGACAGCCCCAGCATTTT. As protein: CASSSLDRLGQPQHF.

The chain uses TRBV7-2 and TRBJ1-2; D remains ambiguous. The CDR3 sequence is 13 residues long. Trimming removed 1 base from V and 6 bases from J, with 9 bases in between. Germline-derived CDR1 and CDR2 are SGHTA and FQGNSA. As DNA, the CDR3 is TGTGCCAGCAGCTTAGGGGTGCGGGATGGCTACACCTTC. This codes for CASSLGVRDGYTF. Complete variable domain (other parts from reference TRBV7-2 and TRBJ1-2): GAGVSQSPSNKVTEKGKDVELRCDPISGHTALYWYRQSLGQGLEFLIYFQGNSAPDKSGLPSDRFSAERTGGSVSTLTIQRTQQEDSAVYLCASSLGVRDGYTFGSGTRLTVV.

V gene TRBV5-6 combines with J gene TRBJ1-5; 9 bases are a match to TRBD1. V dropped 4 bases and J dropped 4; count of bases not matched to a gene: 3. The CDR3 spans 14 residues. Germline loops: CDR1 SGHDT, CDR2 YYEEEE. CDR3 nucleotide sequence: TGTGCCAGCAGCACACAGGGGGCTAATCAGCCCCAGCATTTT. Its protein product is CASSTQGANQPQHF.

This chain joins TRBV2 and TRBJ2-1; 10 nucleotides align to TRBD2. The V and J ends lost 10 bases and 1 base, in that order; junction bases with no gene match: 7. From germline, CDR1 is SNHLY and CDR2 FYNNEI. The CDR3 has 15 amino acids. Here the CDR3 reads CATRTSGDSYNEQFF. CDR3 coding DNA: TGTGCCACAAGGACTAGCGGAGATTCCTACAATGAGCAGTTCTTC.

The chain has TRBV2 and TRBJ2-2; D is unresolved. The CDR3 is 13 residues long. Germline V gene data show CDR1 as SNHLY and CDR2 as FYNNEI. Trimming took 2 bases from V and 7 from J, leaving 8 bases between them. The CDR3, as DNA: TGTGCCAGCAGTGAACTGGCGGACGGGGAGCTGTTTTTT. This sequence encodes CASSELADGELFF.

This clone was observed a handful of times. This chain uses TRBV5-4 with TRBJ1-1; D is undetermined. V dropped 0 bases and J dropped 4 bases, with 7 bases sitting between them. Germline V gene data show CDR1 as SGHNT and CDR2 as YYREEE (reference sequence). The CDR3 is made up of 13 amino acids. CDR3 sequence (DNA): TGTGCCAGCAGCTTGGCGGCGGGCACTGAAGCTTTCTTT. Translated, it gives CASSLAAGTEAFF.

The J gene is TRBJ2-2, the V gene TRBV29-1; 7 bases agree with TRBD2. CDR3 length equals 14 residues. V lost 6 bases to trimming and J lost 2 bases; unmatched junction nucleotides: 6. CDR1 and CDR2 (germline): SQVTM, ANQGSEA. CDR3: CSVRRGTNTGELFF. CDR3 in DNA: TGCAGCGTACGGCGGGGGACTAACACCGGGGAGCTGTTTTTT.

V gene TRBV20-1 combines with J gene TRBJ2-1, with D possibly matching TRBD1 (6 bases). Per germline, CDR1 DFQATT and CDR2 SNEGSKA (reference sequence). The CDR3 is 11 residues long. V was cut by 3 bases and J by 10 bases, with 10 bases left in between. This CDR3 is CSARTGREQFF. CDR3 coding DNA: TGCAGTGCTAGGACAGGACGAGAGCAGTTCTTC.

This clone was detected ten times or more. This chain uses TRBV5-6 with TRBJ2-7, with 8 bases that match TRBD1. V was clipped by 2 bases and J by 0 bases; unmatched bases: 7. This CDR3 contains 16 residues. Germline V gives CDR1 SGHDT, CDR2 YYEEEE. The CDR3 region has the DNA TGTGCCAGCAGCTTTCCGGGACAGGAGAGCTCCTACGAGCAGTACTTC. Translating gives CASSFPGQESSYEQYF.

This chain links TRBV15 with TRBJ2-4; TRBD2 agrees at 13 bases. The CDR3 is 15 amino acids. The junction had 4 bases not matched to a gene; V was cut back by 5 bases and J by 6 bases. Looked up from germline, CDR1 is LNHNV and CDR2 is YYDKDF (reference sequence). The CDR3 is CATSSRTSGRNIQYF. CDR3 nucleotide sequence: TGTGCCACCAGCTCACGGACTAGCGGGAGAAACATTCAGTACTTC. The full variable domain, its missing parts supplied by reference TRBV15 and TRBJ2-4, is DAMVIQNPRYQVTQFGKPVTLSCSQTLNHNVMYWYQQKSSQAPKLLFHYYDKDFNNEADTPDNFQSRRPNTSFCFLDIRSPGLGDTAMYLCATSSRTSGRNIQYFGAGTRLSVL.

The count of this clone is one. The chain is built from TRBV2 and TRBJ2-3; 9 positions agree with TRBD1. CDR3 length: 15 residues. CDR1 is SNHLY, CDR2 FYNNEI, per germline. Trimming took 7 bases from V and 2 from J; bases not matched to a gene: 7. The CDR3: CASTTQGAFTDTQYF. As DNA, the CDR3 is TGTGCCAGCACCACACAGGGGGCCTTCACAGATACGCAGTATTTT.

This rearrangement joins TRBV7-3 to TRBJ2-1; a weak D match, TRBD2 (5 bases). The ends were cut back, 1 base at V and 5 bases at J, with 12 bases in the middle. The CDR3 consists of 15 residues. Germline assignment: CDR1 SGHTA and CDR2 FQGTGA. CDR3 residues: CASSLNSGGHNEQFF. CDR3 coding DNA: TGTGCCAGCAGCTTAAACAGCGGAGGACACAATGAGCAGTTCTTC.

The genes are TRBV20-1 and TRBJ1-1; no firm D call. The CDR3 covers 11 residues. The ends were cut back, 7 bases at V and 1 base at J, with 7 bases in the middle. The germline gives CDR1 DFQATT, CDR2 SNEGSKA (reference sequence). The CDR3 coding sequence is TGCAGTGGGGCATGGAACACTGAAGCTTTCTTT. The encoded protein is CSGAWNTEAFF.

The chain uses TRBV6-9 and TRBJ1-2, with D possibly being TRBD1 (5 bases). V dropped 7 bases and J dropped 4 bases, with 13 bases sitting between them. Germline lookup yields CDR1 MNHGY and CDR2 SVAAGI. There are 13 residues in the CDR3. The CDR3 DNA reads TGTGCCAGCATTCAGGACACGCGCTATGGCTACACCTTC. Translating gives CASIQDTRYGYTF.

The chain joins TRBV5-1 to TRBJ1-2; tentative D call: TRBD1 (6 bases). Germline V gene sequence: CDR1 SGHRS, CDR2 YFSETQ. The V end was cut by 1 base, the J end by 9 bases, with 16 bases between. The CDR3 is made up of 14 amino acids. Here the CDR3 DNA reads TGCGCCAGCAGCTTGTTAGGGACAAATGGTCGCTACACCTTC. Protein: CASSLLGTNGRYTF.

The chain is built from TRBV10-3 and TRBJ2-5; 7 positions agree with TRBD1. Germline V gene data show CDR1 as ENHRY and CDR2 as SYGVKD. CDR3 length: 13 residues. The trim removed 4 bases at V and 4 bases at J, leaving 3 bases unmatched. As DNA, the CDR3 is TGTGCCATCAGTGGACAGGGTCTAGAGACCCAGTACTTC. It yields the protein CAISGQGLETQYF.

This sequence joins TRBV12-5 and TRBJ1-2; no clear D. From germline, CDR1 is LGHNT and CDR2 FRNRAP. V was cut by 2 bases and J by 5 bases, with 3 bases left in between. The CDR3 is 11 amino acids. CDR3 loop: CASGLSYGYTF. Here the CDR3 DNA reads TGTGCTAGTGGTTTGTCGTATGGCTACACCTTC. The variable domain in full, completed from reference TRBV12-5 and TRBJ1-2, reads DARVTQTPRHKVTEMGQEVTMRCQPILGHNTVFWYRQTMMQGLELLAYFRNRAPLDDSGMPKDRFSAEMPDATLATLKIQPSEPRDSAVYFCASGLSYGYTFGSGTRLTVV.

V gene TRBV6-6 combines with J gene TRBJ1-5; D gene unclear. Between the trimmed V and J ends, which lost 2 bases and 5 bases, there was a span of 13 bases. This CDR3 region has 15 residues. Germline V gene lookup returns CDR1 MNHNY and CDR2 SVGAGI (reference sequence). CDR3 protein: CASSYEALQDQPQHF. The CDR3 nucleotides read TGTGCCAGCAGTTACGAGGCTTTACAAGATCAGCCCCAGCATTTT.

This clone has just a few counts. The J gene is TRBJ1-2, the V gene TRBV2; D not certain. The CDR3 length is 16 residues. Trimming cost V 1 base and J 1 base, with 13 bases left between them. Germline CDR1 is SNHLY and CDR2 is FYNNEI. The CDR3 reads CASSEGGKGNNYGYTF. In DNA form, the CDR3 reads TGTGCCAGCAGTGAAGGAGGAAAAGGCAATAACTATGGCTACACCTTC. The complete variable domain, with remaining parts taken from reference TRBV2 and TRBJ1-2, reads EPEVTQTPSHQVTQMGQEVILRCVPISNHLYFYWYRQILGQKVEFLVSFYNNEISEKSEIFDDQFSVERPDGSNFTLKIRSTKLEDSAMYFCASSEGGKGNNYGYTFGSGTRLTVV.

The chain combines TRBV13 with TRBJ1-3; D gene ambiguous. Germline CDR1 and CDR2: PRHDT and FYEKMQ (reference sequence). The V gene lost 1 base and the J gene lost 1 base, with 2 bases spanning the gap. This CDR3 is built from 13 residues. The CDR3 nucleotides read TGTGCCAGCAGCTTAGTATCTGGAAACACCATATATTTT. Translation: CASSLVSGNTIYF.

The V call is TRBV5-1, the J call TRBJ2-7, with a weak D call TRBD2 (5 bases). The CDR3 totals 14 residues. Germline CDR1 and CDR2: SGHRS and YFSETQ. The V gene lost 5 bases and the J gene lost 3 bases, with 15 bases spanning the gap. For the CDR3, the DNA is TGCGCCAGCAGGACTGGACTCGCCAGCTACGAGCAGTACTTC. Residues: CASRTGLASYEQYF.

The rearrangement joins TRBV7-9 to TRBJ1-4; 7 nucleotides match TRBD1. This CDR3 comprises 16 residues. Trimming at V came to 5 bases and at J to 0 bases, leaving 6 bases not matched to a gene. Germline V gene lookup returns CDR1 SEHNR and CDR2 FQNEAQ (reference sequence). DNA for the CDR3: TGTGCCAGCAGCCCGGACAGGTTCGCAACTAATGAAAAACTGTTTTTT. It yields the protein CASSPDRFATNEKLFF.

The chain recombines TRBV5-1 with TRBJ2-5; 9 nucleotides align to TRBD2. Germline V gene data show CDR1 as SGHRS and CDR2 as YFSETQ. J lost 0 bases, V lost 5 bases, and 5 bases had no gene match. This CDR3 is 15 amino acids long. The CDR3 is CASRSSGGYQETQYF. The CDR3 DNA reads TGCGCCAGCAGGTCCAGCGGGGGGTACCAAGAGACCCAGTACTTC.

The chain combines TRBV4-1 with TRBJ1-1; 9 bases align to TRBD1. Germline lookup yields CDR1 MGHRA and CDR2 YSYEKL. The CDR3 is made up of 16 amino acids. V was pared by 1 base and J by 5 bases, with 8 bases of the junction left unmatched. CDR3 region: CASSQGAGTGFTEAFF. CDR3 bases: TGCGCCAGCAGCCAAGGCGCCGGGACAGGGTTTACTGAAGCTTTCTTT.

The chain combines TRBV6-5 with TRBJ2-7; D may be TRBD2 (6 bases). Germline V gives CDR1 MNHEY, CDR2 SVGAGI. Trimming shortened V by 5 bases and J by 5 bases, and 19 bases separated the two germline ends. The CDR3 spans 15 residues. The CDR3 region is CASSRGGGDPHEQYF. Here the CDR3 DNA reads TGTGCCAGCAGTCGGGGTGGAGGGGACCCCCACGAGCAGTACTTC.

In this sample, this clone turned up once. This sequence joins TRBV30 and TRBJ1-6, with 8 bases lining up with TRBD1. This CDR3 contains 17 residues. The V gene end was trimmed by 3 bases and the J gene end by 5 bases; junction bases not matched to a gene: 12. The germline V gene encodes CDR1 GTSNPN and CDR2 SVGIG (reference sequence). CDR3 region: CAWRAGQEFRNNSPLHF. In DNA, the CDR3 is TGTGCCTGGAGGGCGGGACAGGAATTCAGAAATAATTCACCCCTCCACTTT. Supplemented by reference TRBV30 and TRBJ1-6, the full variable domain reads SQTIHQWPATLVQPVGSPLSLECTVEGTSNPNLYWYRQAAGRGLQLLFYSVGIGQISSEVPQNLSASRPQDRQFILSSKKLLLSDSGFYLCAWRAGQEFRNNSPLHFGNGTRLTVT.

The genes are TRBV6-5 and TRBJ2-5; 7 bases are shared with TRBD2. After removal of 1 base from V and 1 base from J, the junction contained 6 bases not matched to a gene. This CDR3 region has 16 residues. Germline CDR1 is MNHEY and CDR2 is SVGAGI. The CDR3 sequence is CASSYFRRGSQETQYF. The DNA of the CDR3 is TGTGCCAGCAGTTACTTTCGGCGGGGGAGCCAAGAGACCCAGTACTTC.

The chain employs TRBV19 and TRBJ1-5, with 7 bases identical to TRBD1. CDR3 length: 16 residues. J was trimmed by 2 bases and V by 7 bases; bases with no gene match: 11. The germline CDR1 and CDR2 sequences are LNHDA and SQIVND (reference sequence). In DNA, the CDR3 is TGTGCCAGTAACACAAACAGGGGTTTTGGCAATCAGCCCCAGCATTTT. It is translated as CASNTNRGFGNQPQHF.

The chain carries TRBV30 and TRBJ2-1, with D tentatively TRBD1 (5 bases). This CDR3 is 12 amino acids long. The V gene's germline CDR1 is GTSNPN and CDR2 SVGIG (reference sequence). Trimming shortened V by 2 bases and J by 8 bases, and 10 bases separated the two germline ends. The chain's CDR3 is CAWSSQGYEQFF. The CDR3 DNA is TGTGCCTGGAGTTCCCAGGGTTATGAGCAGTTCTTC. The entire variable domain, with the rest obtained from reference TRBV30 and TRBJ2-1, is as follows: SQTIHQWPATLVQPVGSPLSLECTVEGTSNPNLYWYRQAAGRGLQLLFYSVGIGQISSEVPQNLSASRPQDRQFILSSKKLLLSDSGFYLCAWSSQGYEQFFGPGTRLTVL.

The CDR3 loop is CASSQVFGSGELFF. Written as DNA, the CDR3 is TGCGCCAGCAGCCAAGTATTCGGTTCCGGGGAGCTGTTTTTT. The chain has TRBV4-3 and TRBJ2-2; D not resolved. This CDR3 contains 14 residues. Looked up from germline, CDR1 is LGHNA and CDR2 is YSLEER. V lost 1 base and J 6 bases, leaving 9 bases between the germline ends.

The chain recombines TRBV30 with TRBJ2-5, with D unresolved. Germline assignment: CDR1 GTSNPN and CDR2 SVGIG (reference sequence). V was shortened by 5 bases and J by 2 bases, with 15 bases between the two germline ends. CDR3 size: 14 residues. The chain's CDR3 is CAWGFGVTQETQYF. CDR3 sequence (DNA): TGTGCCTGGGGGTTTGGAGTGACTCAAGAGACCCAGTACTTC.